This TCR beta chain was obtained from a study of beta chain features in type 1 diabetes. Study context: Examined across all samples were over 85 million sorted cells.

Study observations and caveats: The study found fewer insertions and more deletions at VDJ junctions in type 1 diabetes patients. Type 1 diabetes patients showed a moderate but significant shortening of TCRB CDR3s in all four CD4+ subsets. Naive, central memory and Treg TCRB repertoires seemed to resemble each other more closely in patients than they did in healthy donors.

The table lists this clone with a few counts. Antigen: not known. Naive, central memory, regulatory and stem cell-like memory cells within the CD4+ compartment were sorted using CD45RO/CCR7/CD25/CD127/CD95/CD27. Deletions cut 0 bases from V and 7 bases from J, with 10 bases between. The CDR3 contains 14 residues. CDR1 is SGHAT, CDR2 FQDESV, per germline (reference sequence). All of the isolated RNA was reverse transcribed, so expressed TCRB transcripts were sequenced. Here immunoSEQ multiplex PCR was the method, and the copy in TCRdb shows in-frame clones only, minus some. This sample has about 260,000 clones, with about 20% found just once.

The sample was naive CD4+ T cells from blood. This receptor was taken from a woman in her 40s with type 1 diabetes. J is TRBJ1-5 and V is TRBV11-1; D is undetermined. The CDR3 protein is CASSLAGSSQPQHF. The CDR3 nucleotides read TGTGCCAGCAGCTTAGCTGGGAGCTCCCAGCCCCAGCATTTT.